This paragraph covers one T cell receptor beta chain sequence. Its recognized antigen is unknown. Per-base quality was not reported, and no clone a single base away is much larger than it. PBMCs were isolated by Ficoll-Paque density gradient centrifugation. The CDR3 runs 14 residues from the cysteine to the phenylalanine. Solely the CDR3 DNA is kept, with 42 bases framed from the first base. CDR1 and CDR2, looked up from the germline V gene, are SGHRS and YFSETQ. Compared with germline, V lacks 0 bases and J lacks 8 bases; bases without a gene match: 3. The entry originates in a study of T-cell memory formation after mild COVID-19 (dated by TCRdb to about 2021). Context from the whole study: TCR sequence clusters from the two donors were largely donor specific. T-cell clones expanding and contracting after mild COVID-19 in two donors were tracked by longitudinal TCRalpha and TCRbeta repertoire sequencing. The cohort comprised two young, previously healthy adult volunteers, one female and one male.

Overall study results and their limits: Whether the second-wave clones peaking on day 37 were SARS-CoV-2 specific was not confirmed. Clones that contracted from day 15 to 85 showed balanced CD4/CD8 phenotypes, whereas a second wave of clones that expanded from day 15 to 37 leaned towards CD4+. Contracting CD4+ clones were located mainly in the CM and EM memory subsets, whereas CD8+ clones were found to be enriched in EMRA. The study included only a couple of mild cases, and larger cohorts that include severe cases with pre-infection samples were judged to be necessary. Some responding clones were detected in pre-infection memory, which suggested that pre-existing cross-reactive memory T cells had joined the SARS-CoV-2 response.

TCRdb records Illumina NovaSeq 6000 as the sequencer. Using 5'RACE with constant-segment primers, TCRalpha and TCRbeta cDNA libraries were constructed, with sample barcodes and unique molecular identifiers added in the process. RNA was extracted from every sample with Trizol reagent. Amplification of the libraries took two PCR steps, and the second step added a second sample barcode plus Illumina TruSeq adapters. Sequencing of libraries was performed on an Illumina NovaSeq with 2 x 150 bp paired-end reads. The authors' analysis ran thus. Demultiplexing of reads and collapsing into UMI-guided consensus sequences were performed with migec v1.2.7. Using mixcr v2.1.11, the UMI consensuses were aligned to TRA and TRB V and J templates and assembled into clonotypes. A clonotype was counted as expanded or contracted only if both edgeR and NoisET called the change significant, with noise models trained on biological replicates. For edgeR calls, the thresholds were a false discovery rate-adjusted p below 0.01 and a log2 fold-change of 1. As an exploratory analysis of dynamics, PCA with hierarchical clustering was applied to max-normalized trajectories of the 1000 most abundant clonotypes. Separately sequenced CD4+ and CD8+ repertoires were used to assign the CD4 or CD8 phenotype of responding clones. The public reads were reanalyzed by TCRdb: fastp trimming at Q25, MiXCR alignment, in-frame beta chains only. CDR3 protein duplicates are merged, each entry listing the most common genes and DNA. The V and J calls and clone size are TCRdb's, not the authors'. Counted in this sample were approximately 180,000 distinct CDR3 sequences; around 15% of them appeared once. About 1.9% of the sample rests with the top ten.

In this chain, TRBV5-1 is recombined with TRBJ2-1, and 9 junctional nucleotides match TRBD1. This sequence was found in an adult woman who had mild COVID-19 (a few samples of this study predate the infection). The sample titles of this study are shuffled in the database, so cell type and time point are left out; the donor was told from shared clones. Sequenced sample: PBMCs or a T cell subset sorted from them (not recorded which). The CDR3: CASSLGDRVDEQFF. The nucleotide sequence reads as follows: TGCGCCAGCAGCTTGGGGGACAGGGTTGATGAGCAGTTCTTC.